Listed here is a single TCR beta chain. Its cognate antigen is unknown. The method was immunoSEQ multiplex PCR; TCRdb's version includes in-frame clones alone and lacks a portion of them. This table holds about 2,600 clones, 70% to 90% found once. Trimming took 4 bases from V and 4 from J; bases not matched to a gene: 14. Germline CDR1 LGHNA, CDR2 YNFKEQ. There are 18 residues in the CDR3. The data belong to a study of chemoradiotherapy in HPV16-positive cancers. Study at large: Functional T-cell assays on a couple of HPV16-positive patients' cells defined candidate HPV-specific clones and common TCR motifs. Study outcomes and limitations: Only a couple of HPV16-positive patients supplied the functional HPV-specificity definition. Candidate HPV-specific clones and E7-related TCR motifs grew in tumor during treatment.

Over chemoradiotherapy, repertoires were sampled more than once. This TCR was recovered from a human donor with HPV-associated anogenital cancer. Sequences were derived from tumor tissue, sampled from a patient who underwent chemoradiotherapy. V is TRBV4-2 and J is TRBJ1-2, with TRBD1 matching over 11 bases. The CDR3 nucleotides read TGTGCCAGCAGCCGAAAAAAAGGACAGGGGGCCTTTGTCTATGGCTACACCTTC. It specifies CASSRKKGQGAFVYGYTF.